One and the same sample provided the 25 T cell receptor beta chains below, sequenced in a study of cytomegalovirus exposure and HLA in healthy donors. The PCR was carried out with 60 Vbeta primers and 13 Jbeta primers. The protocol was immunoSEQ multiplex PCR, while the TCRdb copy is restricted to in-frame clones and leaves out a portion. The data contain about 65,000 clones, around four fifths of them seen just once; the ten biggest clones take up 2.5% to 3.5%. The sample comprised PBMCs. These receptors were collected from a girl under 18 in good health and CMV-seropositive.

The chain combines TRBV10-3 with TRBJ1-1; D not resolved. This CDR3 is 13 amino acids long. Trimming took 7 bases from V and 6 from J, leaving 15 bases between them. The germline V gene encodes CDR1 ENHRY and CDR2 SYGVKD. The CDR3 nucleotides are TGTGCCATCATGGTGAGTCTGGTGGCTGAAGCTTTCTTT. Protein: CAIMVSLVAEAFF.

Written as DNA, the CDR3 is TGCGCCAGCAGCCAAGAGGGGGGCTACGAGCAGTACTTC. Residues: CASSQEGGYEQYF. This sequence joins TRBV4-3 and TRBJ2-7; tentative D call: TRBD2 (6 bases). CDR3 size: 13 residues. Trimming removed 0 bases at V and 3 bases at J, with 6 bases between. CDR1 and CDR2 from the germline V gene are LGHNA and YSLEER.

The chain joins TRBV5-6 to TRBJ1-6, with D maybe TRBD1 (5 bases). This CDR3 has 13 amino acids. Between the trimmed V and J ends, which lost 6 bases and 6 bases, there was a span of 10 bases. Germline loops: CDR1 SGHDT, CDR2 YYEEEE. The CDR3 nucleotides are TGTGCCAGCAATACGGGGGTTAATTCACCCCTCCACTTT. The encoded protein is CASNTGVNSPLHF.

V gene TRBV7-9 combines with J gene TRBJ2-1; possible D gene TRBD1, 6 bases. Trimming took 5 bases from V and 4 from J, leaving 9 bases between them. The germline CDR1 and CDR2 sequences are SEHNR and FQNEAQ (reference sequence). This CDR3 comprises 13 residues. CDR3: CASSNTGYNEQFF. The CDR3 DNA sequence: TGTGCCAGCAGCAATACAGGGTACAATGAGCAGTTCTTC.

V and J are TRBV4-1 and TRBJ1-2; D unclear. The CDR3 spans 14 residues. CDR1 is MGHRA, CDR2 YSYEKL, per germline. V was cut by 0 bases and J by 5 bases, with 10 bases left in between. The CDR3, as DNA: TGCGCCAGCAGCCAAGAAGTCCAGTCGTATGGCTACACCTTC. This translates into CASSQEVQSYGYTF.

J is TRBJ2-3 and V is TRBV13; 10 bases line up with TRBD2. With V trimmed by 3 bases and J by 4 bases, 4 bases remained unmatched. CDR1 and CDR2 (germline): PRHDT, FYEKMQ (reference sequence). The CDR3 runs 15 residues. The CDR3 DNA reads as TGTGCCAGCAGCTTCAGCGGGGGGGCGGCAGATACGCAGTATTTT. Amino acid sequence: CASSFSGGAADTQYF.

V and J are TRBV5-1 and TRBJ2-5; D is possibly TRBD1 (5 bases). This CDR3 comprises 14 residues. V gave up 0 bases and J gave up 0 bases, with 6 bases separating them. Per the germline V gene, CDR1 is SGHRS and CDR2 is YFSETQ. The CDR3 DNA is TGCGCCAGCAGCTTGGGACAGCACCAAGAGACCCAGTACTTC. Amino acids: CASSLGQHQETQYF.

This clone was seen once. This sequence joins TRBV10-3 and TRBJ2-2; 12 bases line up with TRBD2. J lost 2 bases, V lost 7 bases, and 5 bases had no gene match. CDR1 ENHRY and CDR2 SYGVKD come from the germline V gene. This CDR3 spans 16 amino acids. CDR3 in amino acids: CAIKMTSGGNTGELFF. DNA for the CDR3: TGTGCCATCAAGATGACTAGCGGGGGTAACACCGGGGAGCTGTTTTTT.

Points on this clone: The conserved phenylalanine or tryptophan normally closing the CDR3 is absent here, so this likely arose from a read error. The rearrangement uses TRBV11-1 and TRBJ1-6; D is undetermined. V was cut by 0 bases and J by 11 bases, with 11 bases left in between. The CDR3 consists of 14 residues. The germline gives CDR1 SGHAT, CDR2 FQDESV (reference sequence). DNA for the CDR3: TGTGCCAGCAGCTTAGCGGCGGAGGAGACACCCCTCCACGTT. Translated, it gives CASSLAAEETPLHV.

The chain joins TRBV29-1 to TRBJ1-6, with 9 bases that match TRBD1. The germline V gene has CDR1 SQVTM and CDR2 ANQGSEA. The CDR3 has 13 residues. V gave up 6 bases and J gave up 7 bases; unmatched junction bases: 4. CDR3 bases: TGCAGCGTCGGGACAGGGTTAAATTCACCCCTCCACTTT. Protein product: CSVGTGLNSPLHF.

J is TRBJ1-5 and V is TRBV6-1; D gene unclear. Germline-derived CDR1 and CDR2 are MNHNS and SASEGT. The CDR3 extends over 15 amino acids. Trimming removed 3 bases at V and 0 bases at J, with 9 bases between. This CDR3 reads CASSDQKNSNQPQHF. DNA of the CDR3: TGTGCCAGCAGTGATCAGAAAAATAGCAATCAGCCCCAGCATTTT.

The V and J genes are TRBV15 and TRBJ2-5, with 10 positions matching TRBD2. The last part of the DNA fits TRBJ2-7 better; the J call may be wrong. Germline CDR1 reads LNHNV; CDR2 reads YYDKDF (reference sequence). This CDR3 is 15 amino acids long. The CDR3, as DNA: TGTGCCACCAGCAGTGGGTTAGCGGGGGGTTACGAGCAGTACTTC. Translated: CATSSGLAGGYEQYF.

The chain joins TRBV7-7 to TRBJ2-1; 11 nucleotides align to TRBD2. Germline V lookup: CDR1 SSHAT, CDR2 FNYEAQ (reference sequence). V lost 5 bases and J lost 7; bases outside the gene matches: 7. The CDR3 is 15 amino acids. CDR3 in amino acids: CASSPTSGRGNEQFF. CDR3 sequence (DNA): TGTGCCAGCAGCCCAACTAGCGGGAGAGGTAATGAGCAGTTCTTC.

The CDR3 loop reads CASSQDDYLDRGLYEQYF. The CDR3 coding sequence is TGCGCCAGCAGCCAAGATGATTATCTGGACAGGGGGCTTTACGAGCAGTACTTC. This chain links TRBV4-1 with TRBJ2-7; 11 bases fit TRBD1. The germline V gene has CDR1 MGHRA and CDR2 YSYEKL. The CDR3 extends over 18 amino acids. The V segment lost 0 bases and the J segment 4 bases; nucleotides outside the gene matches: 11.

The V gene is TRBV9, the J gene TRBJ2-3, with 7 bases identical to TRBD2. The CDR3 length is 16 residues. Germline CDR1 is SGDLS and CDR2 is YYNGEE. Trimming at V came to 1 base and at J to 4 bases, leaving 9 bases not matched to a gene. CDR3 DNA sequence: TGTGCCAGCAGCGTAACTTCCGGACTAGTTGCAGATACGCAGTATTTT. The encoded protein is CASSVTSGLVADTQYF.

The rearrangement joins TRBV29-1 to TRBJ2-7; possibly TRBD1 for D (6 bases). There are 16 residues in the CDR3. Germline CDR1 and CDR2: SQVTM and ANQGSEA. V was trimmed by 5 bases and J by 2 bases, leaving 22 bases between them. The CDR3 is CSVSPKLRTETYEQYF. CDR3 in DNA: TGCAGCGTTTCACCGAAGCTCCGGACAGAAACCTACGAGCAGTACTTC.

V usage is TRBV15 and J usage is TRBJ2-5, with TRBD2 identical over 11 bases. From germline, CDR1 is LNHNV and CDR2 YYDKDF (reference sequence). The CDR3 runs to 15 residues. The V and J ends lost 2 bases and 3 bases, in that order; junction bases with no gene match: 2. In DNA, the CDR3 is TGTGCCACCAGCAGAACTAGCGGGGGAAAAGAGACCCAGTACTTC. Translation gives CATSRTSGGKETQYF.

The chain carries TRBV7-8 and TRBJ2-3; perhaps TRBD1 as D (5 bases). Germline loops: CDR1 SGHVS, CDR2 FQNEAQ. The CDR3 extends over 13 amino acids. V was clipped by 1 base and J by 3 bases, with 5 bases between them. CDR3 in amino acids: CASSLGTTDTQYF. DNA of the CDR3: TGTGCCAGCAGCTTAGGGACAACAGATACGCAGTATTTT.

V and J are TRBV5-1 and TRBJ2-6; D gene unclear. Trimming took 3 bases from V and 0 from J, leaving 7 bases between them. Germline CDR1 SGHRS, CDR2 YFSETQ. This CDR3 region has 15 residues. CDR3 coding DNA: TGCGCCAGCAGCTATCTCAGCTCTGGGGCCAACGTCCTGACTTTC. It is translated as CASSYLSSGANVLTF.

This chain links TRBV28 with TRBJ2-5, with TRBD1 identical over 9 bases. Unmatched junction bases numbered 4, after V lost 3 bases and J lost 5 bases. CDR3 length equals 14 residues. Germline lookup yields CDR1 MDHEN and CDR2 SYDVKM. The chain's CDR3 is CASSFTGGAETQYF. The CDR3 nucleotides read TGTGCCAGCAGTTTTACAGGGGGCGCGGAGACCCAGTACTTC.

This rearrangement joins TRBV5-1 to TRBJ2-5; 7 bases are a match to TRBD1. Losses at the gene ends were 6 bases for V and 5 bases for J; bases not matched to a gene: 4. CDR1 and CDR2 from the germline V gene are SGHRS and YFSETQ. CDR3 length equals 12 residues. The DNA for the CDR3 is TGCGCCAGCAACCAGGGACAGGAGACCCAGTACTTC. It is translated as CASNQGQETQYF. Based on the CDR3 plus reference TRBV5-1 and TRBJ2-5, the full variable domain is KAGVTQTPRYLIKTRGQQVTLSCSPISGHRSVSWYQQTPGQGLQFLFEYFSETQRNKGNFPGRFSGRQFSNSRSEMNVSTLELGDSALYLCASNQGQETQYFGPGTRLLVL.

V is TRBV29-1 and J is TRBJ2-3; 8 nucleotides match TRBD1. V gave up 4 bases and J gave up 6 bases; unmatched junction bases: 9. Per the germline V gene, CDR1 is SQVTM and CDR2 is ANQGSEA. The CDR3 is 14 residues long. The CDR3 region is CSVVDRGVLDTQYF. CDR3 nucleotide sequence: TGCAGCGTTGTCGACAGGGGTGTCTTGGATACGCAGTATTTT.

The CDR3 sequence is CAWMQGTGYTF. In nucleotides, the CDR3 is TGTGCCTGGATGCAGGGAACTGGCTACACCTTC. The chain couples TRBV30 to TRBJ1-2; the D gene is possibly TRBD1 (5 bases). The ends were cut back, 4 bases at V and 7 bases at J, with 10 bases in the middle. CDR3 length: 11 amino acids. CDR1 is GTSNPN and CDR2 is SVGIG in the germline V gene (reference sequence).

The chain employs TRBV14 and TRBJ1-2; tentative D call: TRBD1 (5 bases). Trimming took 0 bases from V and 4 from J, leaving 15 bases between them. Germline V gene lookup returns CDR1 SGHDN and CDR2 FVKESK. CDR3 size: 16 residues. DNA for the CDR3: TGTGCCAGCAGCCAAGATTTATTGGCAGGGCCCTATGGCTACACCTTC. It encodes CASSQDLLAGPYGYTF.

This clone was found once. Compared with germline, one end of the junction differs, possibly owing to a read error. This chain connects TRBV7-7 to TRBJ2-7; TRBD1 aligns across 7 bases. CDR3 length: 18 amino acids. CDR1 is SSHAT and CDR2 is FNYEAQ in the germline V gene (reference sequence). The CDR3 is CASSLENWRGGSGYEQYF. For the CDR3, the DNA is TGTGCTAGCAGCTTAGAGAATTGGCGAGGGGGCTCAGGATACGAGCAGTACTTC.